This TCR beta chain was recorded in a study of cytomegalovirus exposure and HLA in healthy donors (dated 2017 in TCRdb). The study in broad terms: The 500 to 800 repertoires of the first cohort and the 120 or so validation repertoires were produced on the same platform, according to a later analysis. Along with the approximately 670-subject first cohort, a separate validation cohort of approximately 110 different subjects was used. The study aimed to test whether signatures of past pathogen exposure could be identified by cataloging public T cell receptors. High-throughput TCR immunosequencing, statistical association of individual TCRs with disease status, and machine learning were combined to predict cytomegalovirus infection status.

As concerns this clone: The antigen it recognizes is unknown. Base qualities are missing; no much larger clone stands one base away.

Donors formed part of the validation cohort, which comprised 120 subjects and was distinct from the first cohort of several hundred subjects. Broad study findings and their caveats: A later analysis had no HLA typing for the validation cohort, so co-occurrence there was scored across all 120 or so repertoires. A total of 150 to 200 TCR beta chains were listed by the study as associated with cytomegalovirus. Cytomegalovirus status was reported to be diagnosed by the classifier with high specificity and sensitivity in both the original and validation cohorts. Of the cluster scores, around 95% were above 0 in a later analysis, which found that TCRs clustered in the first cohort also tended to co-occur in the 95 to 150 validation repertoires. Most TCR sequences were observed very rarely across donors, whereas some public TCRs were present in many individuals. The authors suggested that the approach could potentially be generalized to other disease states and immunological phenotypes. In vitro tests confirmed that a few of the cytomegalovirus-associated TCR beta chains recognize cytomegalovirus antigens.

Receptor libraries were prepared by the immunoSEQ multiplex PCR assay. Concerning the study's data processing: A statistical classification framework was developed to diagnose cytomegalovirus status using the catalog of TCR beta chain sequences. TCRdb took this table from immuneACCESS and kept in-frame rearrangements with V and J called. Such tables lack part of the clones; where checked against another copy, unresolved V genes explain under half of the gap, and the rest is unexplained. The V and J calls and the clone size are those of that table, but D and trimming were determined from the DNA. The sample data list approximately 150,000 clones, and around four fifths of these were observed just once. Clones ranked in the top ten supply about 2% of the sample. The CDR3 contains 16 residues, cysteine and phenylalanine counted. The entry retains the CDR3 DNA only, 48 bases that are in frame from base 1. After removal of 1 base from V and 2 bases from J, the junction retains 5 bases not matched to a gene. For CDR1 and CDR2, the germline V gene lists MGHDK and SYGVNS.

The sample consisted of PBMCs. The chain is encoded by TRBV25-1 joined to TRBJ2-5, with 9 central nucleotides matching TRBD2. This TCR was sampled from a man between 25 and 39 years old in good health and CMV-seropositive. The CDR3 here reads CASSEWASGEQETQYF. The DNA sequence reads TGTGCCAGCAGTGAATGGGCTAGCGGGGAACAAGAGACCCAGTACTTC.